This T cell receptor beta chain was documented in a study of cytomegalovirus exposure and HLA in healthy donors. Study results and limitations: V- and J-gene trimming in TCR beta was tied to a missense DCLRE1C variant by an analysis performed later. For most TCR sequences rarity was the rule, although some public TCRs occurred in many donors.

With regard to this clone: Its specificity is not known.

The primer mix had 60 Vbeta and 13 Jbeta primers. Assay: immunoSEQ multiplex PCR; the TCRdb copy retains only in-frame clones and omits some. The sample includes 150,000 to 200,000 clones, around three quarters of them seen just once. The CDR3 extends over 19 amino acids. This receptor was identified in a woman aged 45-59 years in good health and CMV-seronegative. The chain uses TRBV12-1 and TRBJ2-5; TRBD2, the table's D call, lacks a check against the DNA. TRBV12-1 is labeled a pseudogene. The sequencing input was PBMCs. The CDR3 is CASRYTRLAGGGGQETQYF. In nucleotides, the CDR3 is TGTGCCAGCAGATATACTCGGCTAGCGGGGGGCGGGGGGCAAGAGACCCAGTACTTC.